This TCR beta chain was recorded in a study of cytomegalovirus exposure and HLA in healthy donors. Findings and limits, study-wide: Differences between HLA loci emerged in a later analysis of TCR association rates, with DRB1 most and HLA-C fewest. TCR beta sequences numbering about 17,000 were associated with HLA alleles at 0.05 false discovery rate in a later analysis.

This clone occurred a few times. Antigen: not known. In the PCR, 60 Vbeta and 13 Jbeta primers were used. The protocol was immunoSEQ multiplex PCR, while the TCRdb copy is restricted to in-frame clones and leaves out a portion. The table lists about 160,000 clones, around 67% of them singletons. V shed 0 bases and J 4 bases; nucleotides not matched to a gene: 6. There are 16 residues in the CDR3. Per germline, CDR1 SGHRS and CDR2 YFSETQ. This clonotype was sampled from a woman between 18 and 30 years old in good health and CMV-seronegative. The chain joins TRBV5-1 to TRBJ1-1; TRBD1 matches 10 bases. Sequenced sample: PBMCs. The CDR3 region is CASSLGLRTGGTEAFF. DNA for the CDR3: TGCGCCAGCAGCTTGGGGCTAAGGACAGGGGGCACTGAAGCTTTCTTT.